These 27 T cell receptor beta chains were all obtained from the same sample, sequenced in a study of blood T cells in healthy people across ages. Sample-barcoded 5' priming and a J-beta primer mix drove a second PCR of roughly 6 to 12 cycles. TCRdb called the 5' RACE reads again in MiXCR, with one record for every CDR3 protein. The sample contains about 810,000 distinct CDR3 sequences, approximately 35% of which appear only once. Sequencing was performed on blood. These receptors were collected from a man aged 18 to 29 in good health.

The chain links TRBV2 to TRBJ2-6; D is unresolved. Germline V gene data show CDR1 as SNHLY and CDR2 as FYNNEI. Deletions cut 7 bases from V and 0 bases from J, with 13 bases between. The CDR3 has 16 amino acids. Here the CDR3 DNA reads TGTGCCAGCACAGGCCAGGAGCTCTCTGGGGCCAACGTCCTGACTTTC. It translates to CASTGQELSGANVLTF.

This clonotype occurred a few times. The V call is TRBV4-3, the J call TRBJ2-2, with TRBD1 matching 8 bases. Germline assignment: CDR1 LGHNA and CDR2 YSLEER. With V trimmed by 2 bases and J by 1 base, 6 bases remained unmatched. The CDR3 length is 17 residues. CDR3 sequence: CASSQRGQAENTGELFF. In nucleotides, the CDR3 is TGCGCCAGCAGCCAAAGGGGACAGGCGGAGAACACCGGGGAGCTGTTTTTT.

The chain carries TRBV20-1 and TRBJ1-1, with D tentatively TRBD1 (6 bases). This CDR3 is 13 amino acids long. CDR1 is DFQATT and CDR2 is SNEGSKA in the germline V gene (reference sequence). V gave up 8 bases and J gave up 4 bases, with 17 bases separating them. Here the CDR3 DNA reads TGCAGTTATCAGACAGGATCGAGCACTGAAGCTTTCTTT. It specifies CSYQTGSSTEAFF.

This clonotype was recorded many times. The J gene is TRBJ2-7, the V gene TRBV11-2; no clear D gene. Trimming pared 0 bases from V and 2 bases from J, leaving 11 bases between. Germline lookup yields CDR1 SGHAT and CDR2 FQNNGV. The CDR3 length is 15 residues. This chain's CDR3 is CASSLESRATYEQYF. Written as DNA, the CDR3 is TGTGCCAGCAGCTTAGAATCACGGGCAACCTACGAGCAGTACTTC.

Notes on this clonotype: A much larger clonotype is one base distant, so this may be a read error. The rearrangement joins TRBV10-3 to TRBJ2-1; D is perhaps TRBD2 (6 bases). The CDR3 covers 15 residues. The germline gives CDR1 ENHRY, CDR2 SYGVKD. CDR3 DNA: TGTACCATCAGTGACAGTGGGACTCCCAGGGATGAGCAGTTCTTC. This encodes CTISDSGTPRDEQFF.

CDR3 residues: CASMYGRSSYNEQFF. As DNA, the CDR3 is TGTGCCAGCATGTACGGGAGAAGCTCCTACAATGAGCAGTTCTTC. This sequence joins TRBV2 and TRBJ2-1, with D tentatively TRBD2 (6 bases). Per germline, CDR1 SNHLY and CDR2 FYNNEI. This CDR3 has 15 residues. V lost 7 bases and J lost 0, with 13 bases in between.

The chain couples TRBV7-3 to TRBJ1-2; 7 nucleotides align to TRBD1. Germline loops: CDR1 SGHTA, CDR2 FQGTGA. The V and J ends lost 5 bases and 3 bases, in that order; junction bases with no gene match: 9. This CDR3 contains 15 residues. In DNA form, the CDR3 reads TGTGCCAGCAGCCCCAACGACGACAGGGACTATGGCTACACCTTC. Translation gives CASSPNDDRDYGYTF.

This clonotype was counted between two and nine times. The V call is TRBV29-1, the J call TRBJ2-3, with TRBD2 matching 12 bases. The trim removed 7 bases at V and 4 bases at J, leaving 6 bases unmatched. The CDR3 sequence is 14 residues long. Germline lookup yields CDR1 SQVTM and CDR2 ANQGSEA. Written as DNA, the CDR3 is TGCAGCGCTAAGACTAGCGGGGGCGCAGATACGCAGTATTTT. Protein sequence: CSAKTSGGADTQYF.

The rearrangement links TRBV6-2 or TRBV6-3 to TRBJ2-4; TRBD1 is a possible D gene (6 bases). The germline V and J ends were trimmed by 0 bases and 15 bases, with 12 bases remaining between them. This CDR3 spans 12 amino acids. The germline CDR1 and CDR2 sequences are MNHEY and SVGEGT. The CDR3 nucleotides are TGTGCCAGCAGTTACTCGACAGGATTGATGTACTTC. It is translated as CASSYSTGLMYF.

The sample holds many counts of this clonotype. The rearrangement uses TRBV11-2 and TRBJ2-7; D not resolved. V lost 5 bases and J 0 bases, leaving 14 bases between the germline ends. In germline, CDR1 is SGHAT, CDR2 FQNNGV. The CDR3 loop spans 15 amino acids. The DNA of the CDR3 is TGTGCCAGCAGCCCCCTCCTCAGGAGCTCCTACGAGCAGTACTTC. This translates into CASSPLLRSSYEQYF.

The chain combines TRBV6-5 with TRBJ1-6, with a weak D call TRBD1 (5 bases). This CDR3 is 16 amino acids long. Looked up from germline, CDR1 is MNHEY and CDR2 is SVGAGI. Trimming removed 5 bases at V and 8 bases at J, with 19 bases between. CDR3: CASSRGGRTADSPLHF. DNA for the CDR3: TGTGCCAGCAGTAGGGGCGGGAGGACTGCGGATTCACCCCTCCACTTT.

This chain joins TRBV5-1 and TRBJ1-1; 7 bases map to TRBD1. This CDR3 has 18 amino acids. Looked up from germline, CDR1 is SGHRS and CDR2 is YFSETQ. With V trimmed by 4 bases and J by 5 bases, 20 bases remained unmatched. The DNA for the CDR3 is TGCGCCAGCAGCCGAATCCCGAGACAGGGAATGGAGGGTACTGAAGCTTTCTTT. As protein: CASSRIPRQGMEGTEAFF. Variable domain in full (rest from reference TRBV5-1 and TRBJ1-1): KAGVTQTPRYLIKTRGQQVTLSCSPISGHRSVSWYQQTPGQGLQFLFEYFSETQRNKGNFPGRFSGRQFSNSRSEMNVSTLELGDSALYLCASSRIPRQGMEGTEAFFGQGTRLTVV.

CDR3 nucleotide sequence: TGTGCCAGCAGCGTAGCTGGGGGAGCCCCTCTGGGGGCTGAAGCTTTCTTT. It yields the protein CASSVAGGAPLGAEAFF. The rearrangement joins TRBV9 to TRBJ1-1; a weak D match, TRBD1 (5 bases). The germline V gene has CDR1 SGDLS and CDR2 YYNGEE. There are 17 residues in the CDR3. V was trimmed by 0 bases and J by 6 bases, leaving 21 bases between them.

As to this clonotype: The junction differs from germline at one of its ends, possibly a read error. The CDR3 loop reads CASSLGGPGSTIYF. CDR3 DNA sequence: TGTGCCAGCAGCTTGGGGGGGCCTGGAAGCACCATATATTTT. The chain joins TRBV7-8 to TRBJ1-3; a weak D match, TRBD1 (6 bases). This CDR3 contains 14 residues. Germline CDR1 SGHVS, CDR2 FQNEAQ.

The chain employs TRBV4-1 and TRBJ2-7, with TRBD2 matching 8 bases. The germline CDR1 and CDR2 sequences are MGHRA and YSYEKL. V lost 4 bases and J lost 4; bases outside the gene matches: 15. The CDR3 has 17 residues. CDR3 nucleotides: TGCGCCAGCAGCCCCATCCTTTCCGGGGGGGGCCAATACGAGCAGTACTTC. Residues: CASSPILSGGGQYEQYF.

The chain links TRBV4-3 to TRBJ1-1; D unresolved. Trimming shortened V by 5 bases and J by 8 bases, and 18 bases separated the two germline ends. The CDR3 totals 14 residues. Germline CDR1 is LGHNA and CDR2 is YSLEER. The CDR3 reads CASSKAVDLGEAFF. CDR3 nucleotide sequence: TGCGCCAGCAGCAAAGCCGTCGATTTGGGAGAAGCTTTCTTT.

V and J are TRBV6-5 and TRBJ2-7; 12 bases map to TRBD2. CDR3 length: 17 residues. Germline V gene data show CDR1 as MNHEY and CDR2 as SVGAGI. V shed 2 bases and J 3 bases; nucleotides not matched to a gene: 8. The DNA for the CDR3 is TGTGCCAGCAGTTACGCGGATCCACTAGCGGGGGGCTACGAGCAGTACTTC. Translated, it gives CASSYADPLAGGYEQYF.

The V gene is TRBV5-1, the J gene TRBJ2-7; D possibly corresponds to TRBD2 (5 bases). The V end was cut by 7 bases, the J end by 0 bases, with 14 bases between. The CDR3 has 14 residues. Looked up from germline, CDR1 is SGHRS and CDR2 is YFSETQ. The CDR3 DNA reads TGCGCCAGCCAACCGGGAACCAGCTCCTACGAGCAGTACTTC. It codes for CASQPGTSSYEQYF.

The chain joins TRBV9 to TRBJ2-5; a possible D gene is TRBD1 (5 bases). The ends were cut back, 0 bases at V and 4 bases at J, with 13 bases in the middle. Germline V lookup: CDR1 SGDLS, CDR2 YYNGEE. This CDR3 spans 15 amino acids. The CDR3: CASSVAAGLSETQYF. CDR3 sequence (DNA): TGTGCCAGCAGCGTAGCCGCAGGGCTGTCAGAGACCCAGTACTTC.

The J gene is TRBJ1-2, the V gene TRBV12-3 or TRBV12-4; 7 positions match TRBD1. The CDR3 is 14 residues long. The ends lost 5 bases at V and 4 bases at J; junction bases unmatched: 7. The CDR3 DNA reads TGTGCCAGCAGTCGGACAGGCGACTTCTATGGCTACACCTTC. Protein sequence: CASSRTGDFYGYTF.

This chain connects TRBV20-1 to TRBJ2-5; D not certain. Germline V gene lookup returns CDR1 DFQATT and CDR2 SNEGSKA (reference sequence). This CDR3 region has 10 residues. The V end was cut by 5 bases, the J end by 11 bases, with 12 bases between. CDR3 amino acids: CSASQDEQYF. The DNA of the CDR3 is TGCAGTGCTTCACAAGATGAGCAGTACTTC.

The chain is built from TRBV12-3 or TRBV12-4 and TRBJ1-5; D is uncertain. The CDR3 length is 11 residues. The V end was cut by 4 bases, the J end by 6 bases, with 4 bases between. The CDR3 DNA follows: TGTGCCAGCAGTTACGGTCAGCCCCAGCATTTT. It translates to CASSYGQPQHF.

In regard to this clonotype: This may arise from a read error, as a much more abundant clone is one base away. The chain links TRBV20-1 to TRBJ2-3; 7 bases fit TRBD2. Germline V gives CDR1 DFQATT, CDR2 SNEGSKA (reference sequence). This CDR3 is 14 amino acids long. CDR3 in amino acids: CRITQGGNTDTQYF. CDR3 in DNA: TGCAGGATAACCCAGGGAGGGAACACAGATACGCAGTATTTT.

The chain carries TRBV7-3 and TRBJ2-1; D could derive from TRBD1 or TRBD2 (7 bases each). The CDR3 is 16 amino acids. The V end lost 2 bases, the J end lost 8 bases, and 19 bases lay between the germline ends. Germline values: CDR1 SGHTA, CDR2 FQGTGA. CDR3 sequence reads: CASSLGSSTGRDEQFF. The DNA for the CDR3 is TGTGCCAGCAGCTTAGGATCATCGACAGGGAGGGATGAGCAGTTCTTC.

V is TRBV27 and J is TRBJ2-3, with D perhaps TRBD2 (6 bases). Trimming stripped 9 bases from V and 4 bases from J, with 17 bases between. The CDR3 is made up of 14 amino acids. The germline gives CDR1 MNHEY, CDR2 SMNVEV (reference sequence). CDR3 sequence (DNA): TGTGCCAGGAGACTAGATACTGCCCCAGATACGCAGTATTTT. Encoded protein: CARRLDTAPDTQYF.

This clonotype was observed once. The V call is TRBV28, the J call TRBJ2-5; 7 bases fit TRBD1. The closer fit of TRBJ2-7 to the DNA end suggests the J call may be wrong. The germline V gene encodes CDR1 MDHEN and CDR2 SYDVKM. The CDR3 length is 12 residues. CDR3 sequence: CASSQTGFEQYF. The CDR3 DNA reads as TGTGCCAGCAGCCAGACAGGGTTCGAGCAGTACTTC.

The genes are TRBV20-1 and TRBJ2-1, with D perhaps matching TRBD1 or TRBD2 (6 bases each). V gave up 6 bases and J gave up 8 bases, with 14 bases separating them. The CDR3 spans 12 residues. CDR1 DFQATT and CDR2 SNEGSKA come from the germline V gene (reference sequence). In DNA form, the CDR3 reads TGCAGTGCCCCGAGGGGGGCGTATGAGCAGTTCTTC. Protein: CSAPRGAYEQFF.